This TCR beta chain was profiled in a study of CD8+ T cells in alopecia areata. The overall study: A regimen of oral tofacitinib, 5 to 10 mg twice daily, was given to treated patients.

CDR1 and CDR2 from the germline V gene are SGDLS and YYNGEE. V dropped 4 bases and J dropped 1 base, with 5 bases sitting between them. The CDR3 sequence is 12 residues long. Extraction of RNA preceded its reverse transcription into cDNA, which served as the sequencing template. Repertoires were generated with immunoSEQ multiplex PCR, while TCRdb's copy carries only in-frame clones and drops some. This sample carries more than 200,000 clones, about 68% of them seen once, and the ten largest clones take 1.2%. The sample consisted of CD4+ T cells sorted from blood, taken at week 0. The source of this sequence is a human donor with alopecia areata. The chain links TRBV9 to TRBJ1-1; D not resolved. The CDR3 region is CASSRWNTEAFF. In DNA, the CDR3 is TGTGCCAGCAGCCGCTGGAACACTGAAGCTTTCTTT.